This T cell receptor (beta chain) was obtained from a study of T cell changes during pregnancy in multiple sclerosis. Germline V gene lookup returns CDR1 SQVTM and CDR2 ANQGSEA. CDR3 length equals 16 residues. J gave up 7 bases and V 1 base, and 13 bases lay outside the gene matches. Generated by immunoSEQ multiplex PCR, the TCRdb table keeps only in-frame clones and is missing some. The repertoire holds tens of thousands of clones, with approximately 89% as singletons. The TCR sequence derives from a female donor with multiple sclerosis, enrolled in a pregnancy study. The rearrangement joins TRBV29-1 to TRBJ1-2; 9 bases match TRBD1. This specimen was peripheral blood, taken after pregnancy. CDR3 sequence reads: CSVEGGQGQGGGGYTF. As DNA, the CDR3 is TGCAGCGTTGAAGGAGGCCAGGGACAGGGAGGGGGTGGCTACACCTTC.